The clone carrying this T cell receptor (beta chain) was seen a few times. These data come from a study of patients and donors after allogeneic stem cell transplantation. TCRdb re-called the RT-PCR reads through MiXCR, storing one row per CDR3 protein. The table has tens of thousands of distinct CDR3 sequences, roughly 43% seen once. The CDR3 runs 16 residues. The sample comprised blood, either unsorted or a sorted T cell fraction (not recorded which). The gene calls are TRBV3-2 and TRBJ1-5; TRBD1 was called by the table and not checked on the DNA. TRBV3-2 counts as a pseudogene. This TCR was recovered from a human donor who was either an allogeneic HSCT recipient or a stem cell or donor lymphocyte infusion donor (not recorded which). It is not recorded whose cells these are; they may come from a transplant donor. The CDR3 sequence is CASSQGTGFGNQPQHF. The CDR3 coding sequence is TGTGCCAGCAGCCAAGGGACAGGGTTTGGAAATCAGCCCCAGCATTTT.